These 21 T cell receptor beta chains share one sample of origin, sequenced in a study of blood T cell repertoires in COVID-19. The protocol was immunoSEQ multiplex PCR, while the TCRdb copy is restricted to in-frame clones and leaves out a portion. The data show 210,000 or so clones, about 90% seen once. The sequenced material came from peripheral blood. These receptors all stem from a man between 18 and 29 years old with active or convalescent COVID-19.

The genes are TRBV27 and TRBJ2-3; no reliable D call. This CDR3 is built from 15 residues. In germline, CDR1 is MNHEY, CDR2 SMNVEV (reference sequence). V was shortened by 3 bases and J by 1 base, with 11 bases between the two germline ends. Here the CDR3 reads CASSFDERGTDTQYF. The CDR3 DNA is TGTGCCAGCAGTTTTGACGAACGGGGCACAGATACGCAGTATTTT.

The chain links TRBV7-3 to TRBJ2-2, with TRBD1 identical over 8 bases. The CDR3 length is 19 residues. Germline CDR1 is SGHTA and CDR2 is FQGTGA. V dropped 4 bases and J dropped 2; count of bases not matched to a gene: 15. CDR3 region: CASSYKKKAGTGNTGELFF. DNA for the CDR3: TGTGCCAGCAGCTATAAGAAGAAAGCCGGGACAGGAAACACCGGGGAGCTGTTTTTT.

The chain couples TRBV23-1 to TRBJ2-3, with 8 bases lining up with TRBD2. TRBV23-1 is filed as an ORF, its function uncertain. The CDR3 spans 16 residues. Trimming took 3 bases from V and 5 from J; bases not matched to a gene: 10. CDR3: CASSHLTGTRVDTQYF. CDR3 bases: TGCGCCAGCAGTCACCTGACCGGGACTAGAGTAGATACGCAGTATTTT.

The chain employs TRBV27 and TRBJ1-2, with D unresolved. The germline V gene has CDR1 MNHEY and CDR2 SMNVEV (reference sequence). V was pared by 7 bases and J by 5 bases, with 26 bases between. The CDR3 extends over 17 amino acids. The CDR3 nucleotides read TGTGCCAGCACTCTCCGTTATTCGGGGAGGACGGGATATGGCTACACCTTC. Its translation: CASTLRYSGRTGYGYTF.

This chain links TRBV21-1 with TRBJ1-5. TRBV21-1 is marked as a pseudogene. The CDR3 totals 16 residues. CDR3 amino acids: CASSSRGSYSNQPQHF. CDR3 nucleotide sequence: TGTGCCAGCAGCTCAAGAGGGAGTTACAGCAATCAGCCCCAGCATTTT.

The rearrangement links TRBV6-4 to TRBJ2-1, with a possible D match to TRBD2 (6 bases). Germline values: CDR1 MRHNA, CDR2 SNTAGT. This CDR3 spans 13 amino acids. V lost 5 bases and J lost 5, with 10 bases in between. The CDR3: CASSPQRDNEQFF. The CDR3 bases are TGTGCCAGCAGTCCTCAGCGGGACAATGAGCAGTTCTTC.

The V call is TRBV27, the J call TRBJ1-6; 11 bases line up with TRBD1. Trimming removed 6 bases from V and 9 bases from J; junction bases left unmatched: 4. This CDR3 comprises 14 residues. From germline, CDR1 is MNHEY and CDR2 SMNVEV (reference sequence). Written as DNA, the CDR3 is TGTGCCAGCAGGCCCGGGACAGGGGGTTCACCCCTCCACTTT. As protein: CASRPGTGGSPLHF.

The V call is TRBV28, the J call TRBJ1-1; D is ambiguous. Germline-derived CDR1 and CDR2 are MDHEN and SYDVKM. V was cut by 1 base and J by 6 bases, with 9 bases left in between. The CDR3 contains 13 residues. The CDR3: CASSLFGGSEAFF. The CDR3 nucleotides read TGTGCCAGCAGTTTATTTGGAGGATCTGAAGCTTTCTTT.

The V call is TRBV3-1 (or the pseudogene TRBV3-2), the J call TRBJ2-1; no clear D. Germline V gene sequence: CDR1 LGHDT, CDR2 YNNKEL (reference sequence). The V end lost 1 base, the J end lost 9 bases, and 7 bases lay between the germline ends. There are 12 residues in the CDR3. CDR3 residues: CASSQANTEQFF. For the CDR3, the DNA is TGTGCCAGCAGCCAAGCTAATACTGAGCAGTTCTTC.

The CDR3 nucleotides read TGTGCCTGGAGTGAGCTCGGGGCTGGGGCCAACGTCCTGACTTTC. Translating it yields CAWSELGAGANVLTF. This chain links TRBV30 with TRBJ2-6; maybe TRBD2 (5 bases). This CDR3 has 15 amino acids. V shed 1 base and J shed 2 bases, with 9 bases lying between them. Germline CDR1 GTSNPN, CDR2 SVGIG (reference sequence).

This clone was observed a single time. The chain has TRBV19 and TRBJ1-4; weak D call: TRBD1 (5 bases). Germline values: CDR1 LNHDA, CDR2 SQIVND (reference sequence). This CDR3 has 17 residues. Trimming removed 7 bases at V and 2 bases at J, with 20 bases between. The chain's CDR3 is CASTSTGRVRTNEKLFF. CDR3 nucleotides: TGTGCCAGTACATCTACGGGCAGGGTACGCACTAATGAAAAACTGTTTTTT.

This chain connects TRBV10-3 to TRBJ2-7; D may be TRBD2 (5 bases). The germline V and J ends were trimmed by 6 bases and 4 bases, with 16 bases remaining between them. Germline values: CDR1 ENHRY, CDR2 SYGVKD. This CDR3 is built from 14 residues. The CDR3 loop reads CAISLEIRRYEQYF. The CDR3 DNA reads as TGTGCCATCAGCCTCGAGATACGGAGGTACGAGCAGTACTTC.

The V and J genes are TRBV5-1 and TRBJ2-2, with D possibly being TRBD1 (6 bases). The germline gives CDR1 SGHRS, CDR2 YFSETQ. The V gene lost 4 bases and the J gene lost 6 bases, with 10 bases spanning the gap. CDR3 length: 13 amino acids. The CDR3 reads CASSVQGSGELFF. CDR3 in DNA: TGCGCCAGCAGCGTACAGGGTTCCGGGGAGCTGTTTTTT.

The V gene is TRBV7-8, the J gene TRBJ2-7; 12 nucleotides align to TRBD2. The germline V gene has CDR1 SGHVS and CDR2 FQNEAQ. The CDR3 consists of 16 residues. Losses at the gene ends were 5 bases for V and 1 base for J; bases not matched to a gene: 6. CDR3 residues: CASSNPGTSGSYEQYF. DNA of the CDR3: TGTGCCAGCAGCAATCCCGGGACTAGCGGGTCCTACGAGCAGTACTTC.

The chain employs TRBV13 and TRBJ1-2; 11 bases are shared with TRBD1. The germline V gene has CDR1 PRHDT and CDR2 FYEKMQ (reference sequence). Unmatched junction bases numbered 12, after V lost 5 bases and J lost 7 bases. The CDR3 length is 16 residues. Here the CDR3 DNA reads TGTGCCAGCAGCGAATGGCCGGGACAGGGGGATGGTGGCTACACCTTC. It is translated as CASSEWPGQGDGGYTF.

The V call is TRBV7-9, the J call TRBJ2-5; D ambiguous. The germline V and J ends were trimmed by 5 bases and 0 bases, with 13 bases remaining between them. Germline loops: CDR1 SEHNR, CDR2 FQNEAQ (reference sequence). CDR3 size: 15 residues. Here the CDR3 DNA reads TGTGCCAGCAGCCCACCGCCAGGCCACCAAGAGACCCAGTACTTC. The encoded protein is CASSPPPGHQETQYF.

The chain couples TRBV4-2 to TRBJ1-6; D may be TRBD1 (6 bases). Looked up from germline, CDR1 is LGHNA and CDR2 is YNFKEQ. CDR3 length: 17 amino acids. Trimming stripped 4 bases from V and 6 bases from J, with 19 bases between. Written as DNA, the CDR3 is TGTGCCAGCAGCCCCCCCCCGGCGGGGGGCCTTAATTCACCCCTCCACTTT. As protein: CASSPPPAGGLNSPLHF.

The chain joins TRBV28 to TRBJ2-3, with 7 bases fitting TRBD1. This CDR3 has 15 residues. Trimming took 5 bases from V and 2 from J; bases not matched to a gene: 7. Germline-derived CDR1 and CDR2 are MDHEN and SYDVKM. CDR3 sequence (DNA): TGTGCCAGCAGTAGCGAAACAGGGGCCACAGATACGCAGTATTTT. Translation: CASSSETGATDTQYF.

The rearrangement joins TRBV12-5 to TRBJ1-1; possibly TRBD1 for D (6 bases). This CDR3 spans 14 amino acids. Trimming removed 7 bases at V and 6 bases at J, with 18 bases between. The germline gives CDR1 LGHNT, CDR2 FRNRAP. CDR3 region: CASAHSNRDAEAFF. CDR3 DNA: TGTGCTAGTGCCCACTCGAACAGGGACGCTGAAGCTTTCTTT.

The chain links TRBV30 to TRBJ1-1; 9 bases agree with TRBD1. The germline V gene has CDR1 GTSNPN and CDR2 SVGIG (reference sequence). V was clipped by 3 bases and J by 10 bases; unmatched bases: 15. This CDR3 has 15 amino acids. Here the CDR3 DNA reads TGTGCCTGGAGCCTACGAACGGACAGGGGCGATGCAGCTTTCTTT. Its protein product is CAWSLRTDRGDAAFF.

J is TRBJ2-1 and V is TRBV24-1, with 7 nucleotides matching TRBD1. V gave up 3 bases and J gave up 7 bases; unmatched junction bases: 11. Looked up from germline, CDR1 is KGHDR and CDR2 is SFDVKD. CDR3 length: 16 residues. CDR3: CATSDPHDRAPNEQFF. DNA of the CDR3: TGTGCCACCAGTGATCCACATGACAGGGCCCCAAATGAGCAGTTCTTC.